This entry lists 26 T cell receptor beta chains sequenced from one sample in a study of regulatory T cells in long-lasting Graves disease. Time point in this sample: newly diagnosed GD, antithyroid drugs for less than 3 months. From RNA extracted from PBMCs, the TCR library was made. According to the study, TCR beta libraries were built with iRepertoire HTBI primers and CDR3-region Arm-PCR. TCRdb reprocessed the multiplex PCR reads with MiXCR, giving one entry per CDR3 protein. The sample yields hundreds of thousands of distinct CDR3 sequences, about 13% seen once. These same data were also listed under a study on T cells in Graves' hyperthyroidism and ophthalmopathy.

The material sequenced was peripheral blood mononuclear cells (PBMCs), taken at new diagnosis, from a patient treated with antithyroid drugs. These TCRs come from a young man with Graves disease.

This clonotype was seen at least ten times. The chain recombines TRBV20-1 with TRBJ1-1; D gene unclear. Germline V CDR1 and CDR2: DFQATT, SNEGSKA (reference sequence). This CDR3 has 10 amino acids. V lost 3 bases and J 7 bases, leaving 6 bases between the germline ends. This CDR3 is CSARVSEAFF. The CDR3 DNA sequence: TGCAGTGCTAGGGTTAGTGAAGCTTTCTTT.

This clonotype was seen ten or more times. The CDR3 bases are TGTGCCACCAGTGACCCGGGAGAGAGGGGGATTTGGGAGCAGTTCTTC. This gives the protein CATSDPGERGIWEQFF. The V gene is TRBV24-1, the J gene TRBJ2-1, with D perhaps being TRBD1 or TRBD2 (6 bases each). The CDR3 runs to 16 residues. Germline V gene data show CDR1 as KGHDR and CDR2 as SFDVKD. V was clipped by 4 bases and J by 10 bases, with 22 bases between them.

This clonotype showed up many times. This chain connects TRBV30 to TRBJ2-2; TRBD2 agrees at 11 bases. The CDR3 covers 16 residues. V lost 2 bases, J lost 6 bases, and 8 bases stayed unmatched. Looked up from germline, CDR1 is GTSNPN and CDR2 is SVGIG (reference sequence). The CDR3 nucleotides read TGTGCCTGGAGTACGGGTAGCGGGAGGGCCGCCGGGGAGCTGTTTTTT. Its translation: CAWSTGSGRAAGELFF.

This clonotype came up many times. The gene calls are TRBV27 and TRBJ1-5; maybe TRBD1 (6 bases). Between the trimmed V and J ends, which lost 10 bases and 1 base, there was a span of 17 bases. CDR3 size: 15 residues. CDR1 and CDR2 (germline): MNHEY, SMNVEV (reference sequence). The CDR3 reads CATNEGGRSNQPQHF. The CDR3 nucleotides are TGTGCCACCAACGAAGGGGGTCGGAGCAATCAGCCCCAGCATTTT.

This chain uses TRBV5-1 with TRBJ2-2, with 13 bases matching TRBD2. The CDR3 is 16 amino acids. J was trimmed by 5 bases and V by 3 bases; bases with no gene match: 4. Germline loops: CDR1 SGHRS, CDR2 YFSETQ. The CDR3 nucleotides are TGCGCCAGCAGCTCACTAGCGGGAGGGCTTACCGGGGAGCTGTTTTTT. It codes for CASSSLAGGLTGELFF.

Notes on this clonotype: With only one base between it and a far larger clone, this is likely a read error. This sequence joins TRBV11-2 and TRBJ2-1; 10 bases align to TRBD2. The CDR3 covers 15 residues. V lost 2 bases to trimming and J lost 6 bases; unmatched junction nucleotides: 4. Germline-derived CDR1 and CDR2 are SGHAT and FQNNGV. CDR3: CASSLSGRASNEQFF. The CDR3 coding sequence is TGTGCCAGCAGCTTAAGCGGGAGGGCCAGCAATGAGCAGTTCTTC.

This clonotype was observed at least ten times. The chain joins TRBV20-1 to TRBJ2-7; TRBD2 aligns across 8 bases. The germline V gene has CDR1 DFQATT and CDR2 SNEGSKA (reference sequence). Losses at the gene ends were 2 bases for V and 3 bases for J; bases not matched to a gene: 6. The CDR3 has 14 residues. For the CDR3, the DNA is TGCAGTGCTAGACTAGGCGGGAGGTTCTACGAGCAGTACTTC. Amino acid sequence: CSARLGGRFYEQYF.

Ten or more counts support this clonotype. The chain couples TRBV12-3 or TRBV12-4 to TRBJ2-5, with 7 bases aligning to TRBD2. CDR3 length equals 14 residues. The junction had 9 bases not matched to a gene; V was cut back by 7 bases and J by 4 bases. The CDR3 coding sequence is TGTGCCAGCACGAGGGAGGGACTAACAGAGACCCAGTACTTC. Residues: CASTREGLTETQYF.

This clonotype has ten or more counts. The chain is built from TRBV20-1 and TRBJ2-1; 10 bases line up with TRBD2. The CDR3 covers 15 residues. Unmatched junction bases numbered 9, after V lost 6 bases and J lost 4 bases. Germline CDR1 reads DFQATT; CDR2 reads SNEGSKA (reference sequence). Here the CDR3 reads CSAYAGTSAYNEQFF. The CDR3 coding sequence is TGCAGTGCCTATGCCGGGACTAGCGCATACAATGAGCAGTTCTTC.

This rearrangement joins TRBV6-1 to TRBJ2-3; D call uncertain. The CDR3 has 14 amino acids. CDR1 and CDR2 from the germline V gene are MNHNS and SASEGT. Trimming took off 3 bases at V and 2 bases at J, with 9 bases between the two ends. CDR3 DNA: TGTGCCAGCAGTGACCATACAAACACAGATACGCAGTATTTT. It encodes CASSDHTNTDTQYF.

This clonotype was recorded a few times. The V call is TRBV20-1, the J call TRBJ2-5; D perhaps matches TRBD2 (5 bases). Germline assignment: CDR1 DFQATT and CDR2 SNEGSKA (reference sequence). V was trimmed by 0 bases and J by 4 bases, leaving 9 bases between them. This CDR3 spans 13 amino acids. The CDR3 DNA follows: TGCAGTGCTAGAGATCCGAGCGGAGAGACCCAGTACTTC. Its translation is CSARDPSGETQYF.

The V call is TRBV20-1, the J call TRBJ1-6; 8 bases are shared with TRBD1. V dropped 0 bases and J dropped 8; count of bases not matched to a gene: 6. CDR3 length: 15 amino acids. Germline values: CDR1 DFQATT, CDR2 SNEGSKA (reference sequence). This chain's CDR3 is CSAREPGGTYSPLHF. The CDR3 nucleotides are TGCAGTGCTAGAGAACCAGGGGGCACATATTCACCCCTCCACTTT.

This clonotype was counted between two and nine times. The V gene is TRBV27, the J gene TRBJ1-5; D unclear. Germline V gene lookup returns CDR1 MNHEY and CDR2 SMNVEV (reference sequence). This CDR3 is built from 15 residues. V lost 5 bases, J lost 0 bases, and 11 bases lay in between. DNA of the CDR3: TGTGCCAGCAGTCCCTCAGGCAATAGCAATCAGCCCCAGCATTTT. Translating gives CASSPSGNSNQPQHF.

This clonotype came up many times. This chain connects TRBV27 to TRBJ1-6, with D possibly TRBD1 on 5 matching bases. The CDR3 is 14 residues long. The V gene lost 3 bases and the J gene lost 7 bases, with 10 bases spanning the gap. CDR1 is MNHEY and CDR2 is SMNVEV in the germline V gene (reference sequence). The chain's CDR3 is CASSLGGNNSPLHF. Written as DNA, the CDR3 is TGTGCCAGCAGTTTGGGGGGTAACAATTCACCCCTCCACTTT.

The genes are TRBV20-1 and TRBJ2-1; D assignment may be TRBD1 or TRBD2 (5 bases each). CDR1 is DFQATT, CDR2 SNEGSKA, per germline (reference sequence). Trimming removed 3 bases at V and 9 bases at J, with 12 bases between. This CDR3 is 12 amino acids long. CDR3 sequence (DNA): TGCAGTGCTAGGCCCACTGGGGGTGAGCAGTTCTTC. As protein: CSARPTGGEQFF.

This clonotype occurred many times. The chain couples TRBV27 to TRBJ1-4; 9 nucleotides align to TRBD1. Germline V gene data show CDR1 as MNHEY and CDR2 as SMNVEV (reference sequence). The CDR3 consists of 14 residues. V was clipped by 6 bases and J by 10 bases; unmatched bases: 9. The CDR3 protein is CASRQQGAFGKLFF. The CDR3, as DNA: TGTGCCAGCAGGCAACAGGGGGCTTTCGGAAAACTGTTTTTT. The full variable domain, completed using reference TRBV27 and TRBJ1-4, is EAQVTQNPRYLITVTGKKLTVTCSQNMNHEYMSWYRQDPGLGLRQIYYSMNVEVTDKGDVPEGYKVSRKEKRNFPLILESPSPNQTSLYFCASRQQGAFGKLFFGSGTQLSVL.

This clonotype occurred a few times. V gene TRBV5-1 combines with J gene TRBJ2-7, with a weak D call TRBD1 (6 bases). V lost 2 bases to trimming and J lost 4 bases, with 10 bases between them. From germline, CDR1 is SGHRS and CDR2 YFSETQ. The CDR3 is 13 residues long. The CDR3 DNA is TGCGCCAGCAGCTTCGAACAGGGATACGAGCAGTACTTC. This translates into CASSFEQGYEQYF. The full variable domain, rest sourced from reference TRBV5-1 and TRBJ2-7, is KAGVTQTPRYLIKTRGQQVTLSCSPISGHRSVSWYQQTPGQGLQFLFEYFSETQRNKGNFPGRFSGRQFSNSRSEMNVSTLELGDSALYLCASSFEQGYEQYFGPGTRLTVT.

At least ten counts were recorded for this clonotype. The chain uses TRBV27 and TRBJ2-3; TRBD2 aligns across 7 bases. The germline CDR1 and CDR2 sequences are MNHEY and SMNVEV (reference sequence). V shed 1 base, J shed 6 bases, and the junction held 25 bases outside the gene matches. This CDR3 is built from 21 residues. CDR3 protein: CASSLLRSFGERDGNWDTQYF. The CDR3 nucleotides are TGTGCCAGCAGTTTATTACGCTCTTTTGGGGAGCGGGACGGCAACTGGGATACGCAGTATTTT.

This clonotype was found many times. The chain has TRBV6-2 or TRBV6-3 and TRBJ1-2, with D possibly TRBD1 on 6 matching bases. CDR1 MNHEY and CDR2 SVGEGT come from the germline V gene. The V gene lost 4 bases and the J gene lost 2 bases, with 14 bases spanning the gap. The length of the CDR3 is 15 residues. The CDR3 spells CASSSRQELNYGYTF. CDR3 in DNA: TGTGCCAGCAGTTCCCGACAGGAACTAAACTATGGCTACACCTTC.

Turning to this clonotype: Given the absence of the conserved phenylalanine or tryptophan at the CDR3 end, a read error is likely. The rearrangement uses TRBV20-1 and TRBJ2-1; D gene unclear. CDR1 is DFQATT, CDR2 SNEGSKA, per germline (reference sequence). The CDR3 loop spans 12 amino acids. The V end lost 6 bases, the J end lost 8 bases, and 14 bases lay between the germline ends. CDR3 in amino acids: CSAMYFSDEQFS. The CDR3 nucleotides read TGCAGTGCCATGTACTTTAGTGATGAGCAGTTCTCC.

This clonotype came up many times. The gene calls are TRBV12-3 or TRBV12-4 and TRBJ2-7; D remains unclear. The CDR3 is 12 residues long. The ends were cut back, 2 bases at V and 7 bases at J, with 9 bases in the middle. The CDR3 is CASSLFGWEQYF. The CDR3 DNA is TGTGCCAGCAGTTTATTCGGGTGGGAGCAGTACTTC.

Note on this clonotype: With only one base between it and a far larger clone, this is likely a read error. This chain links TRBV30 with TRBJ2-1; D ambiguous. The end of the DNA aligns better with TRBJ2-5, so the J call may be wrong. CDR1 is GTSNPN and CDR2 is SVGIG in the germline V gene (reference sequence). This CDR3 is built from 12 residues. The CDR3 spells CAWSSQPEAQYF. CDR3 nucleotide sequence: TGTGCCTGGAGTTCCCAGCCAGAGGCCCAGTACTTC.

This clonotype appeared many times. The chain couples TRBV27 to TRBJ1-1; weak D call: TRBD1 (5 bases). The germline V gene encodes CDR1 MNHEY and CDR2 SMNVEV (reference sequence). Deletions cut 4 bases from V and 3 bases from J, with 12 bases between. The CDR3 covers 14 residues. Here the CDR3 reads CASSSKGLDTEAFF. DNA of the CDR3: TGTGCCAGCAGTTCAAAGGGGCTCGACACTGAAGCTTTCTTT.

This clonotype was picked up many times. The chain recombines TRBV5-1 with TRBJ1-1; tentatively, D is TRBD1 (6 bases). Trimming took off 1 base at V and 2 bases at J, with 12 bases between the two ends. Germline CDR1 is SGHRS and CDR2 is YFSETQ. This CDR3 contains 15 residues. DNA of the CDR3: TGCGCCAGCAGCTTGCTCGGGACATCTAACACTGAAGCTTTCTTT. The encoded protein is CASSLLGTSNTEAFF.

This clonotype was recorded many times. V and J are TRBV15 and TRBJ1-6; D is perhaps TRBD1 (6 bases). V was clipped by 4 bases and J by 11 bases, with 12 bases between them. Germline V lookup: CDR1 LNHNV, CDR2 YYDKDF (reference sequence). This CDR3 has 13 amino acids. CDR3 in amino acids: CATSKQGPAPLHF. CDR3 DNA sequence: TGTGCCACCAGCAAACAGGGTCCGGCACCCCTCCACTTT.

Ten or more counts support this clonotype. The rearrangement joins TRBV6-1 to TRBJ2-5; TRBD2 might be the D (6 bases). Trimming left V 2 bases short and J 5 bases short, with 12 bases between. The CDR3 is 14 residues long. Germline V gives CDR1 MNHNS, CDR2 SASEGT. This CDR3 reads CASSEMGGPETQYF. The CDR3 DNA is TGTGCCAGCAGTGAAATGGGGGGACCCGAGACCCAGTACTTC.